The present T cell receptor (beta chain) was sequenced within a study of CD4+ T cells in melanoma. Study-level results: Diverse differentiation states were reported for melanoma neoantigen-specific CD4+ T cells. A reported correlation linked neoantigen-specific CD4+ T cells to CD8+, macrophage and B cell function.

Points on this clone: Its specificity is unknown.

The CDR3 totals 16 residues. The germline gives CDR1 ENHRY, CDR2 SYGVKD. Germline trimming cut 3 bases from V and 2 bases from J; bases unmatched to any gene: 3. Only in-frame clones appear in the TCRdb table, and some are missing; sequencing was by immunoSEQ multiplex PCR. This table has around 130,000 clones, 80% to 95% appearing once. This rearrangement joins TRBV10-3 to TRBJ2-1, with TRBD2 matching 11 bases. The TCR sequence derives from a human donor with melanoma. In DNA, the CDR3 is TGTGCCATCAGTGAAAGACTAGCGGGGACCTACAATGAGCAGTTCTTC. Translation: CAISERLAGTYNEQFF.